These 25 T cell receptor beta chains were sequenced from one sample in a study of cytomegalovirus exposure and HLA in healthy donors. Sequencing was performed with immunoSEQ multiplex PCR; in TCRdb, only in-frame clones are kept and a portion is missing. The sample has tens of thousands of clones, approximately 90% seen once; the top ten hold 3% to 4%. The sequenced sample consisted of PBMCs. The receptor source for this set is a woman between 18 and 29 years old in good health and CMV-seropositive.

V and J are TRBV29-1 and TRBJ1-2; 7 bases are a match to TRBD1. Looked up from germline, CDR1 is SQVTM and CDR2 is ANQGSEA. Trimming took 6 bases from V and 7 from J; bases not matched to a gene: 11. The CDR3 is made up of 13 amino acids. DNA of the CDR3: TGCAGCGTCACCCGGGACAGATTGTCTGGCTACACCTTC. Protein sequence: CSVTRDRLSGYTF.

V usage is TRBV9 and J usage is TRBJ2-3; TRBD2 agrees at 9 bases. This CDR3 has 16 amino acids. Germline V gene data show CDR1 as SGDLS and CDR2 as YYNGEE. J gave up 2 bases and V 0 bases, and 4 bases lay outside the gene matches. CDR3 protein: CASSVGTSELTDTQYF. The CDR3 DNA is TGTGCCAGCAGCGTAGGGACTAGCGAACTCACAGATACGCAGTATTTT. Variable domain in full (rest from reference TRBV9 and TRBJ2-3): DSGVTQTPKHLITATGQRVTLRCSPRSGDLSVYWYQQSLDQGLQFLIQYYNGEERAKGNILERFSAQQFPDLHSELNLSSLELGDSALYFCASSVGTSELTDTQYFGPGTRLTVL.

The chain uses TRBV5-1 and TRBJ2-3; D not certain. Trimming shortened V by 3 bases and J by 0 bases, and 2 bases separated the two germline ends. Germline V gene lookup returns CDR1 SGHRS and CDR2 YFSETQ. This CDR3 is built from 12 residues. The CDR3 spells CASSSSTDTQYF. DNA of the CDR3: TGCGCCAGCAGCTCGAGCACAGATACGCAGTATTTT. Full variable domain (remainder filled in from reference TRBV5-1 and TRBJ2-3): KAGVTQTPRYLIKTRGQQVTLSCSPISGHRSVSWYQQTPGQGLQFLFEYFSETQRNKGNFPGRFSGRQFSNSRSEMNVSTLELGDSALYLCASSSSTDTQYFGPGTRLTVL.

The V and J genes are TRBV25-1 and TRBJ2-1, with D hard to call. Per the germline V gene, CDR1 is MGHDK and CDR2 is SYGVNS. CDR3 length: 11 residues. Deletions cut 3 bases from V and 9 bases from J, with 6 bases between. The CDR3 sequence is CASSDLGEQFF. CDR3 sequence (DNA): TGTGCCAGCAGTGATCTCGGTGAGCAGTTCTTC.

This clone was picked up one time. The V call is TRBV30, the J call TRBJ1-3; the D is unclear. Trimming stripped 2 bases from V and 0 bases from J, with 11 bases between. The CDR3 length is 15 residues. Germline CDR1 and CDR2: GTSNPN and SVGIG (reference sequence). DNA of the CDR3: TGTGCCTGGAGTTCGGGAACGGGCTCTGGAAACACCATATATTTT. Its protein is CAWSSGTGSGNTIYF.

This chain uses TRBV28 with TRBJ2-7, with 8 bases fitting TRBD2. Trimming took 5 bases from V and 2 from J; bases not matched to a gene: 8. This CDR3 is built from 15 residues. Germline V gives CDR1 MDHEN, CDR2 SYDVKM. The CDR3 nucleotides read TGTGCCAGCAGTCAATTGACTAGCGCCACCTACGAGCAGTACTTC. This sequence encodes CASSQLTSATYEQYF.

This chain links TRBV28 with TRBJ1-1; TRBD1 agrees at 8 bases. This CDR3 has 15 residues. The V and J ends lost 3 bases and 11 bases, in that order; junction bases with no gene match: 14. Looked up from germline, CDR1 is MDHEN and CDR2 is SYDVKM. The CDR3 spells CASSFGSGGAVRAFF. CDR3 DNA sequence: TGTGCCAGCAGTTTCGGGTCAGGGGGCGCCGTCCGGGCTTTCTTT.

The V gene is TRBV5-6, the J gene TRBJ2-7; TRBD1 aligns across 8 bases. The CDR3 contains 13 residues. From germline, CDR1 is SGHDT and CDR2 YYEEEE. Trimming at V came to 6 bases and at J to 2 bases, leaving 4 bases not matched to a gene. This chain's CDR3 is CASIGQGAYEQYF. The CDR3 nucleotides read TGTGCCAGCATCGGACAGGGTGCCTACGAGCAGTACTTC.

The chain recombines TRBV13 with TRBJ1-3; 7 bases agree with TRBD1. The CDR3 is 14 amino acids. Germline trimming cut 4 bases from V and 5 bases from J; bases unmatched to any gene: 5. Germline lookup yields CDR1 PRHDT and CDR2 FYEKMQ (reference sequence). CDR3 nucleotides: TGTGCCAGCAGCTCGGAGACAGGGAGAAACACCATATATTTT. The encoded protein is CASSSETGRNTIYF.

The chain carries TRBV6-1 and TRBJ2-6; 9 nucleotides line up with TRBD1. The CDR3 has 19 amino acids. The germline CDR1 and CDR2 sequences are MNHNS and SASEGT. The V gene end was trimmed by 4 bases and the J gene end by 0 bases; junction bases not matched to a gene: 10. The CDR3 nucleotides are TGTGCCAGCAGTGGATTGCCGGGACAGGGAAGCTCTGGGGCCAACGTCCTGACTTTC. This codes for CASSGLPGQGSSGANVLTF.

The gene calls are TRBV19 and TRBJ1-2, with 7 nucleotides matching TRBD1. The CDR3 totals 14 residues. Looked up from germline, CDR1 is LNHDA and CDR2 is SQIVND (reference sequence). Trimming removed 7 bases from V and 4 bases from J; junction bases left unmatched: 9. CDR3 nucleotides: TGTGCCAGTAAACAAATGACAGGGCTCTATGGCTACACCTTC. It yields the protein CASKQMTGLYGYTF. Looking up the rest from reference TRBV19 and TRBJ1-2 gives the full variable domain: DGGITQSPKYLFRKEGQNVTLSCEQNLNHDAMYWYRQDPGQGLRLIYYSQIVNDFQKGDIAEGYSVSREKKESFPLTVTSAQKNPTAFYLCASKQMTGLYGYTFGSGTRLTVV.

This chain connects TRBV7-9 to TRBJ2-5, with 7 bases fitting TRBD1. The DNA end lines up better with TRBJ2-7; the J call may be wrong. The CDR3 is 13 amino acids. Germline lookup yields CDR1 SEHNR and CDR2 FQNEAQ (reference sequence). For the CDR3, the DNA is TGTGCCAGCAGCCAGACAGGGAACTACGAGCAGTACTTC. This codes for CASSQTGNYEQYF.

The V gene is TRBV6-6, the J gene TRBJ2-7; a weak D match, TRBD1 (6 bases). Trimming took 3 bases from V and 5 from J, leaving 14 bases between them. Germline values: CDR1 MNHNY, CDR2 SVGAGI (reference sequence). CDR3 length equals 14 residues. This chain's CDR3 is CASSYTGSPHEQYF. The CDR3 coding sequence is TGTGCCAGCAGTTATACAGGGTCTCCCCACGAGCAGTACTTC.

J is TRBJ2-7 and V is TRBV25-1; D ambiguous. Trimming took 5 bases from V and 4 from J, leaving 6 bases between them. This CDR3 has 11 amino acids. Germline-derived CDR1 and CDR2 are MGHDK and SYGVNS. For the CDR3, the DNA is TGTGCCAGCAGTATGAGTTACGAGCAGTACTTC. This gives the protein CASSMSYEQYF.

The V gene is TRBV5-1, the J gene TRBJ2-2, with TRBD1 as a possible D gene (5 bases). The CDR3 runs to 14 residues. Trimming stripped 2 bases from V and 6 bases from J, with 11 bases between. Germline-derived CDR1 and CDR2 are SGHRS and YFSETQ. CDR3 in DNA: TGCGCCAGCAGCTTAGGGTCAGGGCCCGGGGAGCTGTTTTTT. Translation: CASSLGSGPGELFF.

V is TRBV5-8 and J is TRBJ1-3, with D uncertain. The CDR3 is made up of 15 amino acids. Trimming removed 2 bases from V and 0 bases from J, with 9 bases in between. Germline CDR1 and CDR2: SGHTS and YDEGEE. The CDR3 DNA reads as TGTGCCAGCAGCTTCTCAGGATCCTCTGGAAACACCATATATTTT. Translating gives CASSFSGSSGNTIYF.

In its sample, this clone was seen once. The chain joins TRBV11-3 to TRBJ2-1; 8 bases are shared with TRBD2. The ends lost 3 bases at V and 8 bases at J; junction bases unmatched: 9. CDR3 length equals 15 residues. CDR1 and CDR2 (germline): SGHNT, YENEEA. The CDR3 nucleotides read TGTGCCAGCAGCTTGAGGTCTAGCGGGCAGGATGAGCAGTTCTTC. As protein: CASSLRSSGQDEQFF.

V usage is TRBV2 and J usage is TRBJ1-3; D is uncertain. Germline values: CDR1 SNHLY, CDR2 FYNNEI. V lost 2 bases and J lost 2, with 10 bases in between. The CDR3 totals 15 residues. CDR3 sequence (DNA): TGTGCCAGCAGTGAATTTTCAGGCACTGGAAACACCATATATTTT. Its translation: CASSEFSGTGNTIYF.

The chain employs TRBV7-9 and TRBJ1-5; D might be TRBD1 (5 bases). The CDR3 covers 12 residues. CDR1 is SEHNR and CDR2 is FQNEAQ in the germline V gene (reference sequence). The V gene lost 1 base and the J gene lost 9 bases, with 7 bases spanning the gap. The CDR3 bases are TGTGCCAGCAGCTTAGGGGGCATGCCCCAGCATTTT. Protein: CASSLGGMPQHF.

The chain recombines TRBV28 with TRBJ2-7; D uncertain. The V gene's germline CDR1 is MDHEN and CDR2 SYDVKM. The CDR3 is made up of 14 amino acids. The V end lost 1 base, the J end lost 1 base, and 8 bases lay between the germline ends. CDR3 nucleotides: TGTGCCAGCAGTTTATTTCTTTTTTCCTACGAGCAGTACTTC. Translated: CASSLFLFSYEQYF.

J is TRBJ2-1 and V is TRBV6-5, with D tentatively TRBD2 (6 bases). This CDR3 spans 14 amino acids. In germline, CDR1 is MNHEY, CDR2 SVGAGI. V was shortened by 3 bases and J by 6 bases, with 12 bases between the two germline ends. CDR3 residues: CASSYLEGSNEQFF. In nucleotides, the CDR3 is TGTGCCAGCAGTTATTTGGAGGGGAGCAATGAGCAGTTCTTC.

The J gene is TRBJ1-1, the V gene TRBV29-1; D is uncertain. Germline V gene data show CDR1 as SQVTM and CDR2 as ANQGSEA. The CDR3 runs 14 residues. Trimming took 0 bases from V and 0 from J, leaving 8 bases between them. The CDR3 DNA follows: TGCAGCGTTGAAGATAACAGTTTGAACACTGAAGCTTTCTTT. Its translation is CSVEDNSLNTEAFF. Combining the CDR3 with reference TRBV29-1 and TRBJ1-1 gives the whole variable domain SAVISQKPSRDICQRGTSLTIQCQVDSQVTMMFWYRQQPGQSLTLIATANQGSEATYESGFVIDKFPISRPNLTFSTLTVSNMSPEDSSIYLCSVEDNSLNTEAFFGQGTRLTVV.

The chain couples TRBV2 to TRBJ2-7; 7 bases match TRBD2. Germline V gives CDR1 SNHLY, CDR2 FYNNEI. The CDR3 is made up of 13 amino acids. The J segment lost 3 bases and the V segment lost 4 bases, leaving 3 bases of the junction unmatched. The CDR3 region is CASSAGLYYEQYF. CDR3 coding DNA: TGTGCCAGCAGTGCGGGACTATACTACGAGCAGTACTTC.

The chain couples TRBV4-1 to TRBJ2-5; 11 positions agree with TRBD1. The ends lost 6 bases at V and 3 bases at J; junction bases unmatched: 12. The CDR3 runs 17 residues. CDR1 and CDR2 (germline): MGHRA, YSYEKL. The CDR3 DNA is TGCGCCAGCAGGAGGGGACAGGGGGAGGGATTCGAAGAGACCCAGTACTTC. This codes for CASRRGQGEGFEETQYF.

The chain recombines TRBV19 with TRBJ2-2, with D maybe TRBD2 (5 bases). Germline-derived CDR1 and CDR2 are LNHDA and SQIVND (reference sequence). Trimming removed 1 base at V and 0 bases at J, with 12 bases between. The CDR3 has 17 residues. The CDR3 is CASSIVGGFANTGELFF. CDR3 sequence (DNA): TGTGCCAGTAGTATAGTCGGCGGGTTCGCGAACACCGGGGAGCTGTTTTTT.